This TCR beta chain came from a study of CXCR3-negative and CXCR3-positive naive CD8 T cells. General study findings and limits: High diversity, comparable across both naive subsets, contrasted with much lower diversity in memory CD8+ cells.

Germline-derived CDR1 and CDR2 are SGHTA and FQGNSA. The CDR3 sequence is 12 residues long. The study made its TRB cDNA libraries by 5' RACE, adding UMI labels. TCRdb derives one entry per CDR3 protein from the 5' RACE reads, leaving out DNA. This sample's clone table lists 40,000 to 45,000 distinct CDR3 sequences. Comments on this clonotype: Its antigen is currently unknown.

Within the CD8+ T cell compartment, naive cells were CD45RO-CCR7+CD27+CD95-. This TCR derives from a human donor in good health. Some clones in this sample may be carry-over from other donors' samples. The chain joins TRBV7-2 to TRBJ2-1; TCRdb's D call, TRBD1, is unchecked because there is no DNA. The material sequenced was naive CXCR3- CD8+ T cells from blood. Subset specified: CD45RO-CCR7+CD27+CD95- naive CD8+ T cells lacking CXCR3 (TNR3-). CDR3 residues: CASSFPGHEQFF.